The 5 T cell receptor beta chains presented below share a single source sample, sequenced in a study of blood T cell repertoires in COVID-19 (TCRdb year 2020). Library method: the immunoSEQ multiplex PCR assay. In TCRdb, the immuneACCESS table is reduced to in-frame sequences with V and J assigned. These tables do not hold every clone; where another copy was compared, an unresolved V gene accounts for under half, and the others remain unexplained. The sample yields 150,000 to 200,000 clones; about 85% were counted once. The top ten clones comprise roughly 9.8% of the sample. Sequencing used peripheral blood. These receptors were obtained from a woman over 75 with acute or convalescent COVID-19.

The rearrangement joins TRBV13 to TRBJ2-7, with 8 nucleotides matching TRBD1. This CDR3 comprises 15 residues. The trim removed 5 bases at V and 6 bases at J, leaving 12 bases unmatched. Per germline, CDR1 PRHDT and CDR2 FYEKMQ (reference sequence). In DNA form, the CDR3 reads TGTGCCAGCAGCCCAGCCGGGACAGGCAACTCCGAGCAGTACTTC. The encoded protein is CASSPAGTGNSEQYF.

The CDR3: CASSPNMGAQLQPQHF. The CDR3 DNA sequence: TGTGCCAGCTCACCTAACATGGGGGCGCAGCTTCAGCCCCAGCATTTT. This chain joins TRBV18 and TRBJ1-5; D is perhaps TRBD1 (6 bases). This CDR3 is built from 16 residues. From germline, CDR1 is KGHSH and CDR2 LQKENI. V lost 3 bases and J 6 bases, leaving 18 bases between the germline ends.

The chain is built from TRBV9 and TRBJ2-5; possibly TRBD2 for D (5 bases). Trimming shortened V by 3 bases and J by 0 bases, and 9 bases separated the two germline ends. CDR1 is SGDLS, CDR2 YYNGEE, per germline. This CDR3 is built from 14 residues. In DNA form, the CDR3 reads TGTGCCAGCAGCGGTACCGGGAACCAAGAGACCCAGTACTTC. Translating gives CASSGTGNQETQYF.

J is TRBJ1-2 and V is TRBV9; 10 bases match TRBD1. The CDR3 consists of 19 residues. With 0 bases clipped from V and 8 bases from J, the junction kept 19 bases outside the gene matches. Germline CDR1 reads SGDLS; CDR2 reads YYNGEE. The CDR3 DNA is TGTGCCAGCAGCGTAGCTGCGACTCCGGGACAGGGGATACCTGGCGGCTACACCTTC. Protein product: CASSVAATPGQGIPGGYTF.

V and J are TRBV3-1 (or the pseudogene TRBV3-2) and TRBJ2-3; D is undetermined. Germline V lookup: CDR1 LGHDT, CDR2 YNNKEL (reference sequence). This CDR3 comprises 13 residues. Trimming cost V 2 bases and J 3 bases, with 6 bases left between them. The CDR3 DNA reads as TGTGCCAGCAGCCAATCTATGACAGATACGCAGTATTTT. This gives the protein CASSQSMTDTQYF.